This entry lists 4 T cell receptor beta chains sequenced from one sample in a study of OX40 agonist ivuxolimab in advanced cancers. This table comes from immunoSEQ multiplex PCR, and its TCRdb copy is limited to in-frame clones, with some not included. The data hold 75,000 to 100,000 clones, with around 90% observed a single time. The sample here was CD4+ or CD8+ T cells sorted from blood, taken in a trial of the OX40 agonist ivuxolimab. All receptors derive from an adult with an advanced solid tumor such as melanoma, head and neck, liver or kidney cancer.

This sequence joins TRBV28 and TRBJ2-3, with 14 bases aligning to TRBD2. The CDR3 has 16 amino acids. CDR1 and CDR2 (germline): MDHEN, SYDVKM. J was trimmed by 6 bases and V by 6 bases; bases with no gene match: 8. The CDR3 loop is CASSRTSGRLGDTQYF. The CDR3 DNA sequence: TGTGCCAGCAGCCGGACTAGCGGGAGGTTAGGTGATACGCAGTATTTT.

To note about this clone: Sequence at one end of the junction differs from germline and may be a read error. The chain uses TRBV7-7 and TRBJ1-3; D might be TRBD1 (6 bases). Per the germline V gene, CDR1 is SSHAT and CDR2 is FNYEAQ (reference sequence). This CDR3 is built from 14 residues. The CDR3 DNA reads TGTGCTAGCAGCTTTCCAGGGGCTGGAAACACCATATATTTT. Translated: CASSFPGAGNTIYF. Complete variable domain (other parts from reference TRBV7-7 and TRBJ1-3): GAGVSQSPRYKVTKRGQDVTLRCDPISSHATLYWYQQALGQGPEFLTYFNYEAQPDKSGLPSDRFSAERPEGSISTLTIQRTEQRDSAMYRCASSFPGAGNTIYFGEGSWLTVV.

This rearrangement joins TRBV28 to TRBJ2-7; D gene uncertain. Germline lookup yields CDR1 MDHEN and CDR2 SYDVKM. This CDR3 contains 17 residues. Trimming left V 1 base short and J 1 base short, with 17 bases between. The CDR3 loop reads CASSLSSWAEQSYEQYF. CDR3 bases: TGTGCCAGCAGTTTATCATCTTGGGCGGAGCAATCCTACGAGCAGTACTTC. Using reference TRBV28 and TRBJ2-7 for the parts outside the CDR3, the full variable domain is DVKVTQSSRYLVKRTGEKVFLECVQDMDHENMFWYRQDPGLGLRLIYFSYDVKMKEKGDIPEGYSVSREKKERFSLILESASTNQTSMYLCASSLSSWAEQSYEQYFGPGTRLTVT.

The V call is TRBV19, the J call TRBJ2-5; 9 nucleotides line up with TRBD2. V shed 5 bases, J shed 5 bases, and the junction held 6 bases outside the gene matches. Per the germline V gene, CDR1 is LNHDA and CDR2 is SQIVND (reference sequence). The CDR3 is made up of 14 amino acids. The chain's CDR3 is CASSPGTSLETQYF. The DNA of the CDR3 is TGTGCCAGTAGTCCGGGGACTAGCTTGGAGACCCAGTACTTC. Full variable domain (missing parts from reference TRBV19 and TRBJ2-5): DGGITQSPKYLFRKEGQNVTLSCEQNLNHDAMYWYRQDPGQGLRLIYYSQIVNDFQKGDIAEGYSVSREKKESFPLTVTSAQKNPTAFYLCASSPGTSLETQYFGPGTRLLVL.